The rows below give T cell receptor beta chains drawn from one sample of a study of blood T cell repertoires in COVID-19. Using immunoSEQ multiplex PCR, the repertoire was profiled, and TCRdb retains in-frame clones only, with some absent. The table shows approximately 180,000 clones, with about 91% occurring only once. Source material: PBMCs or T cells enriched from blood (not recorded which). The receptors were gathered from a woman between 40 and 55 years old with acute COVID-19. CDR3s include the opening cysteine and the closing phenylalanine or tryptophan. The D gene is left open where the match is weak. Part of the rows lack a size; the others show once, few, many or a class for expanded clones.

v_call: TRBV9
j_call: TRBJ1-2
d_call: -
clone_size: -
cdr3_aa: CASSVGGVGYTF
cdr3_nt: TGTGCCAGCAGCGTAGGCGGGGTTGGCTACACCTTC

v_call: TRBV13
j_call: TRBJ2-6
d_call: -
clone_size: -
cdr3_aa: CASSLKLGASGANVLTF
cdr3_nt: TGTGCCAGCAGCTTAAAGTTGGGGGCATCTGGGGCCAACGTCCTGACTTTC

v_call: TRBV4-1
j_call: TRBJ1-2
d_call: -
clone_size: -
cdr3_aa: CASSQATGNRHYGYTF
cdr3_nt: TGCGCCAGCAGTCAAGCTACGGGGAACAGACACTATGGCTACACCTTC

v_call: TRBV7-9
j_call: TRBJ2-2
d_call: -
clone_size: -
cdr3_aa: CASTPDGTPLTGELFF
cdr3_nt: TGTGCCAGCACCCCGGACGGGACTCCATTAACCGGGGAGCTGTTTTTT

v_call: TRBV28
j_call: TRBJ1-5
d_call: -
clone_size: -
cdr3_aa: CASSLLRATGGQPQHF
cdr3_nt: TGTGCCAGCAGTTTATTACGGGCCACGGGGGGTCAGCCCCAGCATTTT

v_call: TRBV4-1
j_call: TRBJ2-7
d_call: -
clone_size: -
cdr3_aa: CASSQDQLGGASSYEQYF
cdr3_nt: TGCGCCAGCAGCCAAGATCAATTAGGGGGAGCTAGCTCCTACGAGCAGTACTTC

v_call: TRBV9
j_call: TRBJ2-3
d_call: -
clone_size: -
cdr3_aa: CASSVGGTEDTQYF
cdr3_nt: TGTGCCAGCAGCGTAGGGGGGACTGAAGATACGCAGTATTTT

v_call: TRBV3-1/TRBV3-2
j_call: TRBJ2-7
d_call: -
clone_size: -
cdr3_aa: CASSQDRLGVTYEQYF
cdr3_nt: TGTGCCAGCAGCCAAGATCGGTTAGGAGTAACCTACGAGCAGTACTTC

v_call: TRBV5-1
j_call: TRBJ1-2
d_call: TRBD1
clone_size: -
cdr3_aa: CASSLGQGDIYGYTF
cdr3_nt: TGCGCCAGCAGCCTAGGACAGGGCGATATCTATGGCTACACCTTC

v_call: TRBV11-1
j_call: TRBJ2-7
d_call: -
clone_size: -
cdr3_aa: CASSLTGSSYEQYF
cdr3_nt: TGTGCCAGCAGCTTAACAGGTAGCTCCTACGAGCAGTACTTC

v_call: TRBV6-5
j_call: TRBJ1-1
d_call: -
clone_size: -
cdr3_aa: CASSYSMTVNTEAFF
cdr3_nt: TGTGCCAGCAGTTACTCGATGACAGTGAACACTGAAGCTTTCTTT

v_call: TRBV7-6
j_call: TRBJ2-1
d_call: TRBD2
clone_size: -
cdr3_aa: CASSLASERDLYNEQFF
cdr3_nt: TGTGCCAGCAGCTTAGCGTCAGAGCGGGACCTCTACAATGAGCAGTTCTTC

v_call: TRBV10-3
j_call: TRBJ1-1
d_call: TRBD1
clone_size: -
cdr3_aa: CAISESLGQGNTEAFF
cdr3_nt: TGTGCCATCAGTGAGTCGTTAGGACAGGGGAACACTGAAGCTTTCTTT

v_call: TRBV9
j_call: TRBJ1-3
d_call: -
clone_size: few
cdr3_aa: CASSPRGNTIYF
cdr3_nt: TGTGCCAGCAGCCCGCGGGGAAACACCATATATTTT

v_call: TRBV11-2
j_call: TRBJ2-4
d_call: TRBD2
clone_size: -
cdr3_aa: CASSSRKPLWRGGQLLAKNIQYF
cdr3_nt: TGTGCCAGCAGTTCTAGGAAACCTCTCTGGCGGGGGGGCCAATTGCTGGCCAAAAACATTCAGTACTTC

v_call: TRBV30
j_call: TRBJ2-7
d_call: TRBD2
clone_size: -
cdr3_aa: CAWSLRTHWTSGVKEADEQYF
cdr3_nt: TGTGCCTGGAGTTTACGAACCCATTGGACTAGCGGGGTTAAGGAGGCGGACGAGCAGTACTTC

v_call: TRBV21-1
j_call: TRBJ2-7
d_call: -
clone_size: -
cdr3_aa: CASSKVPGQGGYEQYF
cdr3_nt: TGTGCCAGCAGCAAAGTTCCGGGACAGGGAGGTTACGAGCAGTACTTC

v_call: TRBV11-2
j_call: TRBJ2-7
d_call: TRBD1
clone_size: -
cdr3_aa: CASSFPTGVNDEQYF
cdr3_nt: TGTGCCAGCAGCTTTCCGACAGGGGTAAATGACGAGCAGTACTTC

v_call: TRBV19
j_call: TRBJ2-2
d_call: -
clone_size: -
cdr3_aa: CASITRGTGELFF
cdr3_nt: TGTGCCAGTATTACCAGGGGAACCGGGGAGCTGTTTTTT

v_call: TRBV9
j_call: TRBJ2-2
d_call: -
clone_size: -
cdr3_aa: CASSVAKDGRANTGELFF
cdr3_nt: TGTGCCAGCAGCGTAGCCAAAGATGGCAGGGCGAACACCGGGGAGCTGTTTTTT

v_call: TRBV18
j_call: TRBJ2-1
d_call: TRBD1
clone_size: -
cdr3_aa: CASSPLSGTGVAGSSYNEQFF
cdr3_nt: TGTGCCAGCTCCCCTCTATCCGGGACAGGGGTAGCGGGGAGCTCCTACAATGAGCAGTTCTTC

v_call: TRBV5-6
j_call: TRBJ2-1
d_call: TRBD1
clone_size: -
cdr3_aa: CASRGQGAGNEQFF
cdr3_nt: TGTGCCAGCAGGGGACAGGGGGCCGGCAATGAGCAGTTCTTC

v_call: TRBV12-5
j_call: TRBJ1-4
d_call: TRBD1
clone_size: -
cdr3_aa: CASGVGQGGEKLFF
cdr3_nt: TGTGCTAGTGGCGTCGGACAGGGAGGTGAAAAACTGTTTTTT

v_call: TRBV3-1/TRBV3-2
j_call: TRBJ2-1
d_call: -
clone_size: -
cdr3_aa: CASSQDYFRSQFF
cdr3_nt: TGTGCCAGCAGCCAAGATTACTTCCGAAGCCAGTTCTTC

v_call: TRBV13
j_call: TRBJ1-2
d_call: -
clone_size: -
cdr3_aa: CASSFSRLLRLGRARYGYTF
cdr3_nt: TGTGCCAGCAGCTTTAGTAGGCTTCTCCGGTTGGGCAGGGCGAGGTATGGCTACACCTTC

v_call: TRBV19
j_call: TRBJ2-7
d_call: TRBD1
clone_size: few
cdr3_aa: CASSYLGQGSEQYF
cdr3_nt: TGTGCCAGTAGTTACCTCGGACAGGGCTCCGAGCAGTACTTC